This TCR beta chain was documented in a study of T cell changes during pregnancy in multiple sclerosis. The V end was cut by 11 bases, the J end by 4 bases, with 24 bases between. From germline, CDR1 is SNHLY and CDR2 FYNNEI. CDR3 length: 16 residues. The repertoire was sequenced with immunoSEQ multiplex PCR; TCRdb's copy has only in-frame clones and lacks some. The sample holds some 120,000 clones, around 95% seen once. The J gene is TRBJ1-5, the V gene TRBV2, with a tentative D call TRBD1 (6 bases). Sequenced here: peripheral blood, sampled after pregnancy. This TCR came from a female donor with multiple sclerosis, enrolled in a pregnancy study. CDR3 nucleotides: TGTGCCTCCGAGGGGGGGACACCAGCGTTTAATCAGCCCCAGCATTTT. Translated, it gives CASEGGTPAFNQPQHF.